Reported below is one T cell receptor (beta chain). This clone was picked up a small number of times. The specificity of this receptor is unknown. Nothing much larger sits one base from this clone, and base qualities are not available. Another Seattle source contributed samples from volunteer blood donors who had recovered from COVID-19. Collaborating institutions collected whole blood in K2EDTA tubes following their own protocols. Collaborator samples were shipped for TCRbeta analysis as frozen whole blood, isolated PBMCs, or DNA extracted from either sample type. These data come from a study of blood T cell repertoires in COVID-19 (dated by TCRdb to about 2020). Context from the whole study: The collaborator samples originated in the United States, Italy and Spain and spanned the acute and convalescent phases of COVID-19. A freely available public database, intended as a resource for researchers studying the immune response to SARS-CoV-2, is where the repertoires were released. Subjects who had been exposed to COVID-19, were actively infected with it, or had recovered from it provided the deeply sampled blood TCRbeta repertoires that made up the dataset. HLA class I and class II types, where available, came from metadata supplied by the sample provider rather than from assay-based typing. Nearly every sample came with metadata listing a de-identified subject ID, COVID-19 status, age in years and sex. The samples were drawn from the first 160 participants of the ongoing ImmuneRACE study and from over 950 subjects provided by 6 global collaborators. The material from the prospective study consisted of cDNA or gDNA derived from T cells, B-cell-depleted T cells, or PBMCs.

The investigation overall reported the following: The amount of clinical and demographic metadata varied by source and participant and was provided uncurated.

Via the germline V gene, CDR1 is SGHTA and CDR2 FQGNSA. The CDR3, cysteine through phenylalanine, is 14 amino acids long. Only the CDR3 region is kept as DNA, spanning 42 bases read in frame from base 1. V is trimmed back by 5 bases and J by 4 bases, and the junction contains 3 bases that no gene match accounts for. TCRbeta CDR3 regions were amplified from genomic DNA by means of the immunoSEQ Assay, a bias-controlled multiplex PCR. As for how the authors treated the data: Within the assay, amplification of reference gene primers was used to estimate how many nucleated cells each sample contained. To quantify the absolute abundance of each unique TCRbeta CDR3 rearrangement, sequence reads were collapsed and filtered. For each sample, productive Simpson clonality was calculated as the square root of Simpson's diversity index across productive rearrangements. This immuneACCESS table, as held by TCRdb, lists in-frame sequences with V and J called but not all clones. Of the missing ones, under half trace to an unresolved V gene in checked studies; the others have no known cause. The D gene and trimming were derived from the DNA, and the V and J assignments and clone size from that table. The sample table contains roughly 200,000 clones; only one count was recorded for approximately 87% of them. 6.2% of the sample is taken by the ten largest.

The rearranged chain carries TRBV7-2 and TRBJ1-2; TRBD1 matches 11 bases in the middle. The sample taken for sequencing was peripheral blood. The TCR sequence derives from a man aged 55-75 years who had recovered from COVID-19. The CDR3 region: CASSPGTGGYGYTF. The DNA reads TGTGCCAGCAGCCCAGGGACAGGGGGCTATGGCTACACCTTC. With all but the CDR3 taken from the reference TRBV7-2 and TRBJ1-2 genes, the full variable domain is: GAGVSQSPSNKVTEKGKDVELRCDPISGHTALYWYRQSLGQGLEFLIYFQGNSAPDKSGLPSDRFSAERTGGSVSTLTIQRTQQEDSAVYLCASSPGTGGYGYTFGSGTRLTVV.